This T cell receptor beta chain was captured by sequencing in a study of response to subunit inactivated influenza vaccine. Regarding the study as a whole: Researchers suggested that each seasonal influenza vaccination recruits few new T cells.

A few counts support this clonotype. The antigen remains undetermined. TCRdb processed the RT-PCR reads anew with MiXCR; each CDR3 protein has one entry. The table records under 550,000 distinct CDR3 sequences, 6.5% to 8% of them present only once. This sequence originates from a man between 50 and 69 years old who received an inactivated influenza vaccine. The source was PBMCs from blood, collected roughly 24 months after vaccination.

CDR3 loop: CASSLDGSGGYYNEQFF. CDR3 bases: TGTGCCAGCAGCTTAGATGGGTCGGGGGGCTACTACAATGAGCAGTTCTTC. The chain uses TRBV7-8 and TRBJ2-1; tentative D call: TRBD2 (7 bases). Germline CDR1 is SGHVS and CDR2 is FQNEAQ. Trimming left V 1 base short and J 3 bases short, with 16 bases between. The CDR3 is 17 residues long.